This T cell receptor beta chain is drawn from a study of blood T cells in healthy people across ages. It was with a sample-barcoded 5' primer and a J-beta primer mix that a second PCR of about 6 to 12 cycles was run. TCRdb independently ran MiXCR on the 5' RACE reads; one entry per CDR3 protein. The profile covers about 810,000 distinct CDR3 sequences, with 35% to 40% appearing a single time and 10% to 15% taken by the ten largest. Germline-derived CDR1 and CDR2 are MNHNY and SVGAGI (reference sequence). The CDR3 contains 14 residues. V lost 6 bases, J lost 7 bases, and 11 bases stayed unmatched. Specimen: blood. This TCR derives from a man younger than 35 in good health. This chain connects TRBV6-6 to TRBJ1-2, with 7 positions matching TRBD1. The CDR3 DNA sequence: TGTGCCAGCAGCCCACGACAGGGACCTTCTGGCTACACCTTC. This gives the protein CASSPRQGPSGYTF.